This T cell receptor beta chain was documented in a study of blood T cells in healthy people across ages. It was with a sample-barcoded 5' primer and a J-beta primer mix that a second PCR of roughly 7 to 11 cycles was run. TCRdb redid the calling of the 5' RACE reads with MiXCR, one entry per CDR3 protein. This repertoire shows around 1,000,000 distinct CDR3 sequences, under 30% found once; its top ten account for about 0.72%. This clonotype was seen a few times. The antigen remains undetermined. Isolation yielded PBMCs, at least 7 million per sample, in every case. Study-wide points: Older age went with lower TCR beta diversity per million T cells, in a roughly linear way. Diversity of TCR beta correlated strongly with naive T cell percentage.

The germline gives CDR1 SEHNR, CDR2 FQNEAQ (reference sequence). The CDR3 totals 16 residues. This sample was also put to use in a study of T cells of mothers and their children.

This receptor was identified in a girl aged 2-10 years in good health. The source material was blood. The chain uses TRBV7-9 and TRBJ2-5; tentatively, D is TRBD2 (5 bases). The closer fit of TRBJ2-1 to the DNA end suggests the J call may be wrong. The CDR3 DNA follows: TGTGCCAGCAGCCCCGAGATAGGAGGCCGATACAATGAGCAGTTCTTC. Amino acids: CASSPEIGGRYNEQFF.